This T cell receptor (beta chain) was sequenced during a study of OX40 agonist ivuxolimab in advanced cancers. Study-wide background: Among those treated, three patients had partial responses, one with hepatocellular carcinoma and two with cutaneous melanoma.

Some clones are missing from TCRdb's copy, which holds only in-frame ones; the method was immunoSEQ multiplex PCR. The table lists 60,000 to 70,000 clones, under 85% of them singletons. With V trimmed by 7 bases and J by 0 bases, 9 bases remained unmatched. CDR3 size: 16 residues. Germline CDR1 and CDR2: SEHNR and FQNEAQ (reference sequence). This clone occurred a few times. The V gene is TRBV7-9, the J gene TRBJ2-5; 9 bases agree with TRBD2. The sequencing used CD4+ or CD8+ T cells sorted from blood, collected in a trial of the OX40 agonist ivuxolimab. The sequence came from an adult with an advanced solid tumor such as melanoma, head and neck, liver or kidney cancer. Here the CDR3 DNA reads TGTGCCAGCACCTTCGGGGCGGGGGGGTACCAAGAGACCCAGTACTTC. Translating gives CASTFGAGGYQETQYF.